Reported below is one TCR beta chain. Its antigen is unknown. Over several immunoSEQ plates, each subset's genomic DNA was distributed in even portions. Method: immunoSEQ multiplex PCR; TCRdb's copy keeps in-frame clones and lacks some. The repertoire consists of millions of clones, with approximately 94% occurring once and the leading ten covering 1.5% to 2%. This sample stems from a study of shared clonotypes between healthy human individuals. Points from the study as a whole: When compared with the clonotypes that were shared by all four sorted-subset donors, the non-shared clonotypes turned out to have lower generation probabilities. Sampling was confined to blood; repertoires within tissues likely differ.

Naive CD8 cells lacked CD45RO, underwent positive selection for CCR7 and left out terminally differentiated effector memory CD45RA+ cells. The study drew all its donors from Caucasian adults living in Nashville, Tennessee. CDR1 SGHAT and CDR2 FQNNGV come from the germline V gene. Trimming cost V 4 bases and J 5 bases; bases outside gene matches: 7. This CDR3 comprises 15 residues. This TCR derives from a man between 18 and 29 years old in good health. Some clones in this sample may be carry-over from other donors' samples. The chain has TRBV11-2 and TRBJ1-4; TRBD1 matches at 7 bases. The sequenced material came from naive CD8+ T cells from PBMCs. The CDR3 is CASSSGDSKNEKLFF. The CDR3 DNA sequence: TGTGCCAGCAGCTCGGGGGACAGCAAGAATGAAAAACTGTTTTTT.